A single sample is the source of the 20 T cell receptor beta chains below, sequenced in a study of CD8+ T cells in alopecia areata. It was cDNA, reverse transcribed from extracted RNA, that served as the sequencing template. Data came from immunoSEQ multiplex PCR; TCRdb stores just in-frame clones and leaves some out. The profile shows tens of thousands of clones, about 30% of them singletons. The treatment here: oral pan-JAK inhibitor, 5-10 mg twice daily. Sequencing was performed on CD8+ T cells sorted from blood, taken at week 4, from a patient treated with tofacitinib. The receptors were gathered from a human donor with alopecia areata.

This clone has more than one count but fewer than ten. J is TRBJ2-2 and V is TRBV29-1; D remains unclear. Trimming pared 5 bases from V and 1 base from J, leaving 8 bases between. The CDR3 has 13 amino acids. Germline assignment: CDR1 SQVTM and CDR2 ANQGSEA. CDR3 loop: CSVLDGNTGELFF. In DNA form, the CDR3 reads TGCAGCGTTTTAGACGGGAACACCGGGGAGCTGTTTTTT.

The V call is TRBV11-2, the J call TRBJ2-7; D unresolved. V was trimmed by 1 base and J by 1 base, leaving 8 bases between them. Germline CDR1 SGHAT, CDR2 FQNNGV. The CDR3 spans 14 residues. In DNA, the CDR3 is TGTGCCAGCAGCTTAGGCATCCCTTCCTACGAGCAGTACTTC. Encoded protein: CASSLGIPSYEQYF.

This chain links TRBV23-1 with TRBJ2-2, with TRBD1 matching over 10 bases. TRBV23-1 is sorted into the ORF group, with uncertain function. This CDR3 comprises 17 residues. J gave up 3 bases and V 6 bases, and 10 bases lay outside the gene matches. The CDR3 DNA reads TGCGCCAGCAGCCCCAAGGCTGGGACAGGGGACACCGGGGAGCTGTTTTTT. This encodes CASSPKAGTGDTGELFF.

This clone was found a few times. J is TRBJ2-7 and V is TRBV5-1; D is possibly TRBD1 (6 bases). V lost 2 bases and J 2 bases, leaving 20 bases between the germline ends. The CDR3 totals 17 residues. Germline V gene sequence: CDR1 SGHRS, CDR2 YFSETQ. CDR3 loop: CASSFQGPAISPYEQYF. The CDR3 DNA follows: TGCGCCAGCAGCTTCCAGGGGCCGGCTATATCTCCCTACGAGCAGTACTTC.

The sample holds many counts of this clone. V gene TRBV27 combines with J gene TRBJ2-7; D is perhaps TRBD1 or TRBD2 (5 bases each). CDR3 length: 12 amino acids. Germline CDR1 reads MNHEY; CDR2 reads SMNVEV (reference sequence). V was clipped by 3 bases and J by 5 bases, with 8 bases between them. The CDR3 nucleotides read TGTGCCAGCAGTTTCGTGGGGGACGAGCAGTACTTC. It is translated as CASSFVGDEQYF.

This clone was detected only a few times. The chain links TRBV23-1 to TRBJ2-7; 7 nucleotides agree with TRBD1. TRBV23-1 is an open reading frame, and its role is uncertain. J lost 5 bases, V lost 4 bases, and 14 bases had no gene match. This CDR3 is 16 amino acids long. The CDR3 loop is CASSPHEQGKGDEQYF. DNA of the CDR3: TGCGCCAGCAGTCCACATGAACAGGGGAAGGGAGACGAGCAGTACTTC.

There are a few counts of this clone. DNA of the CDR3: TGCAGCGTTGAAGATCGGGGAGACTCTGGGGCCAACGTCCTGACTTTC. It codes for CSVEDRGDSGANVLTF. The V and J genes are TRBV29-1 and TRBJ2-6; tentatively, D is TRBD2 (5 bases). The CDR3 is made up of 16 amino acids. V shed 0 bases and J shed 0 bases, with 9 bases lying between them. In germline, CDR1 is SQVTM, CDR2 ANQGSEA.

CDR3 in DNA: TGCAGCGTTCTTAAGGACACCATATATTTT. It specifies CSVLKDTIYF. V is TRBV29-1 and J is TRBJ1-3; D not certain. Trimming took 5 bases from V and 8 from J, leaving 7 bases between them. Germline lookup yields CDR1 SQVTM and CDR2 ANQGSEA. This CDR3 spans 10 amino acids.

Only a few counts were recorded for this clone. The rearrangement links TRBV29-1 to TRBJ2-7; 8 bases fit TRBD1. Germline CDR1 SQVTM, CDR2 ANQGSEA. The CDR3 is 13 residues long. Trimming at V came to 6 bases and at J to 3 bases, leaving 7 bases not matched to a gene. CDR3 coding DNA: TGCAGCGTAAGGACAGGGAGCGACTACGAGCAGTACTTC. Amino acid sequence: CSVRTGSDYEQYF.

The table lists this clone with many counts. The rearrangement uses TRBV11-3 and TRBJ2-2, with TRBD2 matching over 13 bases. CDR3 length: 18 residues. CDR1 is SGHNT and CDR2 is YENEEA in the germline V gene. V lost 5 bases and J lost 3; bases outside the gene matches: 9. In DNA form, the CDR3 reads TGTGCCAGCAGCCCACGGGCCGGGACTAGCGGGGACACCGGGGAGCTGTTTTTT. Protein: CASSPRAGTSGDTGELFF.

This sequence joins TRBV6-5 and TRBJ2-7; TRBD2 aligns across 9 bases. The CDR3 loop spans 14 amino acids. The V gene end was trimmed by 11 bases and the J gene end by 3 bases; junction bases not matched to a gene: 11. Germline V gene lookup returns CDR1 MNHEY and CDR2 SVGAGI. The CDR3 sequence is CASWGASGIYEQYF. The CDR3 nucleotides read TGTGCCTCCTGGGGGGCTAGCGGGATCTACGAGCAGTACTTC.

This clone turned up a few times. The rearrangement uses TRBV19 and TRBJ2-2, with D maybe TRBD1 (6 bases). The V end lost 4 bases, the J end lost 1 base, and 13 bases lay between the germline ends. The germline gives CDR1 LNHDA, CDR2 SQIVND (reference sequence). This CDR3 spans 16 amino acids. CDR3 amino acids: CASSTSRDMNTGELFF. The CDR3 DNA sequence: TGTGCCAGTAGTACCAGCCGGGACATGAACACCGGGGAGCTGTTTTTT. Supplemented by reference TRBV19 and TRBJ2-2, the full variable domain reads DGGITQSPKYLFRKEGQNVTLSCEQNLNHDAMYWYRQDPGQGLRLIYYSQIVNDFQKGDIAEGYSVSREKKESFPLTVTSAQKNPTAFYLCASSTSRDMNTGELFFGEGSRLTVL.

In regard to this clone: This sample includes further DNA sequences coding for the same CDR3. DNA of the CDR3: TGTGCCAGCAGCTTCGGAGAGACCCAGTACTTC. Translated: CASSFGETQYF. The rearrangement uses TRBV7-9 and TRBJ2-5; no reliable D call. The V gene's germline CDR1 is SEHNR and CDR2 FQNEAQ (reference sequence). The germline V and J ends were trimmed by 3 bases and 4 bases, with 3 bases remaining between them. The CDR3 contains 11 residues. Filled out from reference TRBV7-9 and TRBJ2-5, the complete variable domain reads DTGVSQNPRHKITKRGQNVTFRCDPISEHNRLYWYRQTLGQGPEFLTYFQNEAQLEKSRLLSDRFSAERPKGSFSTLEIQRTEQGDSAMYLCASSFGETQYFGPGTRLLVL.

This clone was counted a few times. The chain recombines TRBV29-1 with TRBJ2-2; possible D gene TRBD1, 5 bases. CDR1 SQVTM and CDR2 ANQGSEA come from the germline V gene. Trimming stripped 2 bases from V and 2 bases from J, with 6 bases between. The CDR3 covers 13 residues. The CDR3 nucleotides are TGCAGCGTTGAACAGGGTAACACCGGGGAGCTGTTTTTT. Translated: CSVEQGNTGELFF.

The J gene is TRBJ2-7, the V gene TRBV28; D remains ambiguous. Germline V lookup: CDR1 MDHEN, CDR2 SYDVKM. Trimming stripped 6 bases from V and 5 bases from J, with 14 bases between. This CDR3 has 13 residues. The CDR3 loop reads CASSPPRVDEQYF. The CDR3 coding sequence is TGTGCCAGCAGCCCCCCACGGGTAGACGAGCAGTACTTC.

V is TRBV9 and J is TRBJ2-3, with TRBD2 matching over 7 bases. This CDR3 comprises 16 residues. V lost 0 bases and J lost 4; bases outside the gene matches: 8. Per germline, CDR1 SGDLS and CDR2 YYNGEE. The CDR3 spells CASSVGERDWADTQYF. CDR3 bases: TGTGCCAGCAGCGTAGGCGAGCGGGATTGGGCAGATACGCAGTATTTT.

This clone was detected a few times. The rearrangement joins TRBV30 to TRBJ2-5, with 11 positions matching TRBD2. V was clipped by 5 bases and J by 1 base; unmatched bases: 6. The CDR3 consists of 15 residues. Germline CDR1 reads GTSNPN; CDR2 reads SVGIG (reference sequence). CDR3 sequence reads: CAWAASGGIQETQYF. DNA for the CDR3: TGTGCCTGGGCCGCTAGCGGGGGGATCCAAGAGACCCAGTACTTC.

The CDR3: CASSSRTSGIPPHEQFF. CDR3 nucleotide sequence: TGTGCCAGCAGCAGCCGGACTAGCGGGATCCCGCCTCATGAGCAGTTCTTC. V gene TRBV13 combines with J gene TRBJ2-1; 12 bases line up with TRBD2. The CDR3 has 17 residues. Trimming cost V 5 bases and J 8 bases; bases outside gene matches: 13. Per the germline V gene, CDR1 is PRHDT and CDR2 is FYEKMQ (reference sequence).

The rearrangement links TRBV29-1 to TRBJ1-1; D possibly corresponds to TRBD1 (6 bases). Germline CDR1 SQVTM, CDR2 ANQGSEA. This CDR3 region has 14 residues. V was pared by 1 base and J by 5 bases, with 14 bases between. The CDR3 is CSVEVFGGQTEAFF. CDR3 coding DNA: TGCAGCGTTGAAGTTTTCGGGGGGCAAACTGAAGCTTTCTTT.

The chain carries TRBV18 and TRBJ2-6; D ambiguous. Looked up from germline, CDR1 is KGHSH and CDR2 is LQKENI. The germline V and J ends were trimmed by 4 bases and 0 bases, with 7 bases remaining between them. The CDR3 length is 15 residues. The CDR3 region is CASSLTASGANVLTF. The CDR3 nucleotides read TGTGCCAGCTCACTAACAGCCTCTGGGGCCAACGTCCTGACTTTC.